Presented here are 14 T cell receptor beta chains from one specimen sequenced in a study of CD4 T cells in relation to SARS-CoV-2 and coronaviruses. Unexposed donor CD4+ T cells date from about 2010-2018, before the COVID-19 pandemic. Assay used: immunoSEQ multiplex PCR; TCRdb lists only in-frame clones, some missing. The profile shows about 59,000 clones, around 86% of them singletons. Sequenced: memory CD4+ T cells from PBMCs. Receptors originate from a human donor in good health.

This clone has more than one count but fewer than ten. The chain has TRBV5-1 and TRBJ2-3, with TRBD1 as a possible D gene (5 bases). Trimming stripped 7 bases from V and 0 bases from J, with 15 bases between. This CDR3 region has 15 residues. CDR1 is SGHRS, CDR2 YFSETQ, per germline. The CDR3 here is CASGLQDPSTDTQYF. The CDR3 DNA follows: TGCGCCAGCGGATTACAGGATCCTAGCACAGATACGCAGTATTTT.

The chain uses TRBV23-1 and TRBJ1-4; TRBD1 might be the D (5 bases). TRBV23-1 is annotated as an ORF whose role is uncertain. V was pared by 8 bases and J by 0 bases, with 22 bases between. The CDR3 runs to 18 residues. This CDR3 reads CASGRGDWKNATNEKLFF. CDR3 DNA: TGCGCCAGCGGGCGCGGGGACTGGAAAAATGCAACTAATGAAAAACTGTTTTTT.

The chain has TRBV12-2 and TRBJ2-7; TRBD1 is the table's D call and was not checked against the DNA. TRBV12-2 is flagged as a pseudogene. This CDR3 is 16 amino acids long. CDR3 coding DNA: TGTGCAAGTCGCTCGGACGGGACAGGCCTTTCCTACGAGCAGTACTTC. This encodes CASRSDGTGLSYEQYF.

The rearrangement uses TRBV7-2 and TRBJ1-5, with D tentatively TRBD1 (5 bases). Germline V lookup: CDR1 SGHTA, CDR2 FQGNSA. This CDR3 is 15 amino acids long. V was trimmed by 4 bases and J by 3 bases, leaving 13 bases between them. The CDR3 region has the DNA TGTGCCAGCAGCTGGGGGAATCCCCCCAATCAGCCCCAGCATTTT. Protein sequence: CASSWGNPPNQPQHF. Drawing the rest from reference TRBV7-2 and TRBJ1-5, the complete variable domain is GAGVSQSPSNKVTEKGKDVELRCDPISGHTALYWYRQSLGQGLEFLIYFQGNSAPDKSGLPSDRFSAERTGGSVSTLTIQRTQQEDSAVYLCASSWGNPPNQPQHFGDGTRLSIL.

This chain uses TRBV4-2 with TRBJ2-2; maybe TRBD1 (6 bases). Trimming took 0 bases from V and 6 from J, leaving 8 bases between them. Germline V gene lookup returns CDR1 LGHNA and CDR2 YNFKEQ. The CDR3 contains 14 residues. For the CDR3, the DNA is TGTGCCAGCAGCCAAGATGAGGGGGCCGGGGAGCTGTTTTTT. Protein: CASSQDEGAGELFF.

The J gene is TRBJ2-7, the V gene TRBV6-1; D remains unclear. Germline assignment: CDR1 MNHNS and CDR2 SASEGT. Deletions cut 0 bases from V and 0 bases from J, with 9 bases between. The CDR3 is 15 amino acids. The CDR3 loop reads CASSEAHVNSYEQYF. Here the CDR3 DNA reads TGTGCCAGCAGTGAAGCGCATGTCAACTCCTACGAGCAGTACTTC.

This sequence joins TRBV6-5 and TRBJ1-2; the D is unclear. CDR3 size: 14 residues. The germline V gene encodes CDR1 MNHEY and CDR2 SVGAGI. Trimming removed 0 bases from V and 4 bases from J, with 9 bases in between. The CDR3 spells CASSYSVGSYGYTF. The CDR3 nucleotides are TGTGCCAGCAGTTACTCGGTCGGGAGCTATGGCTACACCTTC.

The chain has TRBV27 and TRBJ2-7, with TRBD1 as a possible D gene (6 bases). This CDR3 comprises 14 residues. Germline V CDR1 and CDR2: MNHEY, SMNVEV (reference sequence). The V and J ends lost 7 bases and 7 bases respectively, with 20 bases between them. CDR3 coding DNA: TGTGCCAGCACCCCGGGACACGAGATGGGAGAGCAGTACTTC. Protein product: CASTPGHEMGEQYF.

The V and J genes are TRBV3-1 (or the pseudogene TRBV3-2) and TRBJ2-5; 11 nucleotides align to TRBD2. With 2 bases clipped from V and 2 bases from J, the junction kept 4 bases outside the gene matches. The CDR3 has 16 amino acids. Germline assignment: CDR1 LGHDT and CDR2 YNNKEL (reference sequence). The CDR3 sequence is CASSQSLAGGQETQYF. In DNA form, the CDR3 reads TGTGCCAGCAGCCAATCCCTAGCGGGAGGTCAAGAGACCCAGTACTTC.

The rearrangement uses TRBV5-6 and TRBJ2-1; 7 nucleotides agree with TRBD2. This CDR3 has 13 residues. Germline V CDR1 and CDR2: SGHDT, YYEEEE. J gave up 12 bases and V 2 bases, and 8 bases lay outside the gene matches. CDR3 DNA sequence: TGTGCCAGCAGCTTTTCGAGCAGCGGGACGCAGTTCTTC. Translated, it gives CASSFSSSGTQFF.

This clone appeared a few times. The chain uses TRBV2 and TRBJ1-6, with D possibly TRBD1 on 6 matching bases. Germline loops: CDR1 SNHLY, CDR2 FYNNEI. V lost 0 bases, J lost 10 bases, and 13 bases lay in between. This CDR3 region has 15 residues. This chain's CDR3 is CASSEAGQGQSPLHF. The CDR3 DNA sequence: TGTGCCAGCAGTGAAGCAGGTCAGGGGCAGTCACCCCTCCACTTT.

This chain links TRBV5-8 with TRBJ2-2, with D unclear. Trimming took 0 bases from V and 7 from J, leaving 10 bases between them. CDR3 length: 14 amino acids. Germline CDR1 reads SGHTS; CDR2 reads YDEGEE. CDR3 sequence: CASSLGSLIGELFF. CDR3 DNA sequence: TGTGCCAGCAGCTTGGGGAGCCTAATCGGGGAGCTGTTTTTT. The full variable domain, in which reference TRBV5-8 and TRBJ2-2 provide the parts outside the CDR3, is EAGVTQSPTHLIKTRGQQATLRCSPISGHTSVYWYQQALGLGLQFLLWYDEGEERNRGNFPPRFSGRQFPNYSSELNVNALELEDSALYLCASSLGSLIGELFFGEGSRLTVL.

The V and J genes are TRBV2 and TRBJ2-7; TRBD1 might be the D (6 bases). Germline CDR1 SNHLY, CDR2 FYNNEI. The V gene lost 4 bases and the J gene lost 3 bases, with 10 bases spanning the gap. This CDR3 contains 13 residues. CDR3 amino acids: CASSADSFYEQYF. CDR3 DNA sequence: TGTGCCAGCAGTGCGGACAGCTTCTACGAGCAGTACTTC.

This sequence joins TRBV4-1 and TRBJ1-4; the match to TRBD1 covers 7 bases. The CDR3 spans 17 residues. Per germline, CDR1 MGHRA and CDR2 YSYEKL. Unmatched junction bases numbered 11, after V lost 4 bases and J lost 3 bases. The CDR3 DNA sequence: TGCGCCAGCAGCCGGATCCCGGGACAGCAGGCTAATGAAAAACTGTTTTTT. Translating it yields CASSRIPGQQANEKLFF.